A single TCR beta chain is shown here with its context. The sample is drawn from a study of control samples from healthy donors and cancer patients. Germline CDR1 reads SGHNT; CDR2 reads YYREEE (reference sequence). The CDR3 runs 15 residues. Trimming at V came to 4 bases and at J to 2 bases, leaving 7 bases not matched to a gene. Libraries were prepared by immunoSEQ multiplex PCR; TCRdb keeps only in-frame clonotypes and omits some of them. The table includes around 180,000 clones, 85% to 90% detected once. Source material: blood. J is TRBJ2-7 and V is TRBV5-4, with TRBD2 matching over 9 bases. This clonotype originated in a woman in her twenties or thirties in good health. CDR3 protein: CASSVAGASTYEQYV. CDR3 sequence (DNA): TGTGCCAGCAGCGTAGCGGGGGCCAGTACCTACGAGCAGTACGTC.